This T cell receptor (beta chain) was retrieved from a study of blood T cells in healthy people across ages. Alongside a J-beta primer mix, a sample-barcoded 5' primer served in a second PCR lasting roughly 6 to 11 cycles. Through a template-switch adaptor with 12 random nucleotides, each cDNA molecule received a tag. Each CDR3 protein gets one entry after TCRdb re-called the 5' RACE reads with MiXCR. The sample has 1.5 million to 2 million distinct CDR3 sequences; under 30% are singletons. This CDR3 contains 16 residues. The germline V gene has CDR1 LNHDA and CDR2 SQIVND (reference sequence). With V trimmed by 3 bases and J by 2 bases, 2 bases remained unmatched.

The sample taken for sequencing was blood. This chain links TRBV19 with TRBJ2-1; TRBD2 matches at 12 bases. The sequence derives from a woman in her 30s in good health. The CDR3 loop is CASSITSGGPYNEQFF. DNA for the CDR3: TGTGCCAGTAGTATTACTAGCGGGGGGCCCTACAATGAGCAGTTCTTC.